A single sample is the source of the 2 T cell receptor beta chains below, sequenced in a study of T cell changes during pregnancy in multiple sclerosis. The repertoire was sequenced with immunoSEQ multiplex PCR; TCRdb's copy has only in-frame clones and lacks some. The profile shows approximately 99,000 clones, about nine tenths of them singletons. Material: peripheral blood, obtained in the second trimester of pregnancy. These receptors came from a female donor in good health, enrolled as a control in a pregnancy study.

The rearrangement uses TRBV5-1 and TRBJ1-3; D unclear. The CDR3 is 16 amino acids. With 1 base removed from V and 4 bases from J, the gap between germline ends came to 15 bases. CDR1 SGHRS and CDR2 YFSETQ come from the germline V gene. The DNA of the CDR3 is TGCGCCAGCAGCTTGTTGAGTGAAAGGAGAGGAAACACCATATATTTT. This sequence encodes CASSLLSERRGNTIYF.

This clone showed up just once. This chain links TRBV7-8 with TRBJ2-5; 9 bases align to TRBD2. CDR1 is SGHVS, CDR2 FQNEAQ, per germline. CDR3 length equals 18 residues. The junction had 9 bases not matched to a gene; V was cut back by 1 base and J by 0 bases. This chain's CDR3 is CASSLDRLAERYQETQYF. CDR3 DNA sequence: TGTGCCAGCAGCTTAGATCGACTAGCGGAGAGGTACCAAGAGACCCAGTACTTC.